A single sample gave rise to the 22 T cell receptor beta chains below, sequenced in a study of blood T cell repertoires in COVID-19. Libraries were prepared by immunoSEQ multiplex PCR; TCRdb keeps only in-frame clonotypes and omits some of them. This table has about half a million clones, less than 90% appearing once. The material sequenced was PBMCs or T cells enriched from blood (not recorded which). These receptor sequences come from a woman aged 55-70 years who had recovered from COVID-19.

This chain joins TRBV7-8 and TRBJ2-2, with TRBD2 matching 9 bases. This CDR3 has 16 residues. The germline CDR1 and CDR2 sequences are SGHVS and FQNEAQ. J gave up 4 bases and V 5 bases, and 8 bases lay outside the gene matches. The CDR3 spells CASSPRGGVGTGELFF. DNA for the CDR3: TGTGCCAGCAGCCCGCGGGGGGGGGTCGGCACCGGGGAGCTGTTTTTT.

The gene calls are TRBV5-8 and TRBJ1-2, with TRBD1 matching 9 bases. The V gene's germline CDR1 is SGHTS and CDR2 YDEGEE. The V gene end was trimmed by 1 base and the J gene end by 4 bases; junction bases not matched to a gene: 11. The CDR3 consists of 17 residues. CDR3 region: CASSLPNTGGQGYGYTF. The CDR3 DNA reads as TGTGCCAGCAGCTTGCCAAACACAGGGGGCCAGGGCTATGGCTACACCTTC.

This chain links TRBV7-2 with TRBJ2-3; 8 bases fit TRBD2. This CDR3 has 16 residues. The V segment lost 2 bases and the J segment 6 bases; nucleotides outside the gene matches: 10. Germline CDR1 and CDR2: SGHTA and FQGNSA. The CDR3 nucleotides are TGTGCCAGCAGCTTACATGTTTCGGGGGGGCCGGATACGCAGTATTTT. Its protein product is CASSLHVSGGPDTQYF.

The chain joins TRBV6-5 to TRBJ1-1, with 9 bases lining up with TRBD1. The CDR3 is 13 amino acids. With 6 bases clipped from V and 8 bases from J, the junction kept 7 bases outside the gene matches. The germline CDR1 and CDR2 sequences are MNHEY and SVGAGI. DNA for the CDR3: TGTGCCAGCAGACAAACCGGGACAGGGGAAGCTTTCTTT. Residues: CASRQTGTGEAFF.

The CDR3 sequence is CASSPRTVDGSGNTIYF. CDR3 nucleotide sequence: TGTGCCAGCTCACCCCGGACAGTCGATGGCTCTGGAAACACCATATATTTT. V is TRBV18 and J is TRBJ1-3, with a tentative D call TRBD1 (6 bases). CDR3 length: 17 amino acids. V gave up 3 bases and J gave up 0 bases, with 15 bases separating them. The germline V gene encodes CDR1 KGHSH and CDR2 LQKENI.

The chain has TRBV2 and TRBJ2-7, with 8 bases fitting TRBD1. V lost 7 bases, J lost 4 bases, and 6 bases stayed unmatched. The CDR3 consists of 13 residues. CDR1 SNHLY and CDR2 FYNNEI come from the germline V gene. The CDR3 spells CASIGQGHYEQYF. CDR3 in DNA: TGTGCCAGCATTGGACAGGGCCATTACGAGCAGTACTTC. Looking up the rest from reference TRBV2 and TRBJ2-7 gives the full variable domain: EPEVTQTPSHQVTQMGQEVILRCVPISNHLYFYWYRQILGQKVEFLVSFYNNEISEKSEIFDDQFSVERPDGSNFTLKIRSTKLEDSAMYFCASIGQGHYEQYFGPGTRLTVT.

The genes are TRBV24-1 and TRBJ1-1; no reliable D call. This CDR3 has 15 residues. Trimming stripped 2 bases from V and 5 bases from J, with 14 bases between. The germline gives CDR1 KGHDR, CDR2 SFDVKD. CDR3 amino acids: CATSDSGGRRTEAFF. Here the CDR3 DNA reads TGTGCCACCAGTGATTCCGGAGGGCGGAGGACTGAAGCTTTCTTT.

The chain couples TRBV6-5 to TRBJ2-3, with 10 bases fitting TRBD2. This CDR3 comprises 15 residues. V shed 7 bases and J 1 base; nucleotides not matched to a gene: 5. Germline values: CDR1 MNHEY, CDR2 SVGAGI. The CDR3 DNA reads TGTGCCAGCATCCCAACTAGCGGGGGCACAGATACGCAGTATTTT. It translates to CASIPTSGGTDTQYF.

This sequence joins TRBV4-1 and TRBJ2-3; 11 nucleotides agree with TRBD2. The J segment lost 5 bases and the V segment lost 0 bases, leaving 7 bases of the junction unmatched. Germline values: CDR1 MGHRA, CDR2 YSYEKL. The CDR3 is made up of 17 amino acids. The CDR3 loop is CASSQDLASGGIDTQYF. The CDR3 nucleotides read TGCGCCAGCAGCCAAGATCTGGCTAGCGGGGGGATAGATACGCAGTATTTT.

CDR3 sequence: CASSDPGQYYEQYV. For the CDR3, the DNA is TGTGCCAGCAGTGACCCGGGACAGTACTACGAGCAGTACGTC. V is TRBV6-1 and J is TRBJ2-7; 7 nucleotides align to TRBD1. J gave up 3 bases and V 3 bases, and 5 bases lay outside the gene matches. The germline gives CDR1 MNHNS, CDR2 SASEGT. The CDR3 is made up of 14 amino acids.

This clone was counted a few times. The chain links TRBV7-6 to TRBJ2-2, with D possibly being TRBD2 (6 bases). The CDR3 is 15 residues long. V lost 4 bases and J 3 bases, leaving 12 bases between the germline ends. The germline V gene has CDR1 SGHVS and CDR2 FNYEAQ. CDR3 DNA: TGTGCCAGCAGCTGGCGGGGCCGGGACACCGGGGAGCTGTTTTTT. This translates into CASSWRGRDTGELFF.

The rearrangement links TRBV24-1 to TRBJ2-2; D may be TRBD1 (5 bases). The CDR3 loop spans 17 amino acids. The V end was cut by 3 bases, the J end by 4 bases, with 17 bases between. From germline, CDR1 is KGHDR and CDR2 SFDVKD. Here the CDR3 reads CATSDLLRRRGTGELFF. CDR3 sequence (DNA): TGTGCCACCAGTGATCTCCTGCGACGTAGGGGCACCGGGGAGCTGTTTTTT.

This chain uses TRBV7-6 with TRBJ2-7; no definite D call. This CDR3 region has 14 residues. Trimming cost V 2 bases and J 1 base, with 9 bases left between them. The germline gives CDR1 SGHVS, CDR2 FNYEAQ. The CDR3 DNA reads TGTGCCAGCAGCTTACCAACAGAGTCCTACGAGCAGTACTTC. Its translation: CASSLPTESYEQYF.

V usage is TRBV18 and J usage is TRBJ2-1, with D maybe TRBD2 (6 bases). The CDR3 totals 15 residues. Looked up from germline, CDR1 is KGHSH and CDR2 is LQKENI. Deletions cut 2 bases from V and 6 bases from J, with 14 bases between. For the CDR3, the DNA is TGTGCCAGCTCACCAGCCGGGGAGGTGGGCAATGAGCAGTTCTTC. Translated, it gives CASSPAGEVGNEQFF.

CDR3 sequence: CASSPPGNTIYF. The CDR3 DNA reads as TGTGCCAGCAGTCCTCCAGGGAACACCATATATTTT. This chain joins TRBV12-3 or TRBV12-4 and TRBJ1-3, with a tentative D call TRBD1 (5 bases). The length of the CDR3 is 12 residues. V was pared by 5 bases and J by 7 bases, with 9 bases between.

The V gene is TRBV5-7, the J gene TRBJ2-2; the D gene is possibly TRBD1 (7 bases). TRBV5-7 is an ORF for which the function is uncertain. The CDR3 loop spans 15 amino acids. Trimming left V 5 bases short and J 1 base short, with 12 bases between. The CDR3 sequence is CASSTGDWNTGELFF. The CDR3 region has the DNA TGTGCCAGCAGTACAGGGGACTGGAACACCGGGGAGCTGTTTTTT.

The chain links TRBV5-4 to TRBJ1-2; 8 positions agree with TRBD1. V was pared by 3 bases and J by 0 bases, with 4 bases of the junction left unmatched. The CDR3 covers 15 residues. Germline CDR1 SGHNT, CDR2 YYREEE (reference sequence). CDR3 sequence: CASSWVDRANYGYTF. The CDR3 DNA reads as TGTGCCAGCAGCTGGGTGGACAGGGCTAACTATGGCTACACCTTC.

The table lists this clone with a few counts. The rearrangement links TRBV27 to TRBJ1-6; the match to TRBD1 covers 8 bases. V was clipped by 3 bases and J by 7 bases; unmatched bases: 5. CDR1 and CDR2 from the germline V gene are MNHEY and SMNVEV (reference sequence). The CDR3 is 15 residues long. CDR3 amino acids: CASSFETGANSPLHF. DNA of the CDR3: TGTGCCAGCAGTTTCGAGACAGGGGCCAATTCACCCCTCCACTTT.

CDR3: CASSSLGQGASPLHF. The CDR3 DNA reads TGTGCCAGCAGTTCCCTGGGACAGGGGGCCTCACCCCTCCACTTT. The gene calls are TRBV27 and TRBJ1-6; 12 bases align to TRBD1. Germline CDR1 MNHEY, CDR2 SMNVEV (reference sequence). V was clipped by 4 bases and J by 10 bases; unmatched bases: 5. The CDR3 sequence is 15 residues long.

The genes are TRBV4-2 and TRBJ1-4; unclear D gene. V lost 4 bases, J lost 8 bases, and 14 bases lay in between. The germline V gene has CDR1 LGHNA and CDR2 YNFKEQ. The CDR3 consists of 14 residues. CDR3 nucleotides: TGTGCCAGCAGCCTCGTGGCGGCCGGGGAAAAACTGTTTTTT. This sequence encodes CASSLVAAGEKLFF.

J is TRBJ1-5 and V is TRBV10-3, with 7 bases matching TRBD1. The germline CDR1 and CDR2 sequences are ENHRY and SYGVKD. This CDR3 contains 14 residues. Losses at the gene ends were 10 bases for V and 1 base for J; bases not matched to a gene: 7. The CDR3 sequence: CASRGGASNQPQHF. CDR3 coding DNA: TGTGCCAGCAGGGGGGGGGCGAGCAATCAGCCCCAGCATTTT.

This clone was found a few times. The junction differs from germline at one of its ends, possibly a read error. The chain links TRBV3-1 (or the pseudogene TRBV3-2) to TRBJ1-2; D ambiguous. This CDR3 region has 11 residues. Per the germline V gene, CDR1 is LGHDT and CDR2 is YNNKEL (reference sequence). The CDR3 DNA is TGTGCCAGCAGCCAAGACAGGAGGAAAGCCTTC. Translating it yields CASSQDRRKAF.